This entry describes one TCR beta chain. Its antigen remains unknown. These data belong to a study of cytomegalovirus exposure and HLA in healthy donors. Though nominally healthy at sampling, donors likely had unrecorded immune exposures. V was pared by 4 bases and J by 15 bases, with 5 bases of the junction left unmatched. The CDR3 runs to 11 residues. In germline, CDR1 is SNHLY, CDR2 FYNNEI. Overall study results and limits: In vitro work confirmed that three CMV-associated chains recognize CMV antigens.

PCR amplification relied on 60 Vbeta primers (plus 13 Jbeta primers). Profiling relied on immunoSEQ multiplex PCR, and the TCRdb table lists in-frame clones only, not all of them. The sample contains 90,000 or so clones, about 66% of which appear only once. This chain joins TRBV2 and TRBJ2-3; TRBD2 matches at 9 bases. The sequence was obtained from a boy between 5 and 17 years old in good health and CMV-seropositive. Material for sequencing was PBMCs. The CDR3 DNA reads TGTGCCAGCAGTGGACTAGCGGAGGGATATTTT. Its protein is CASSGLAEGYF.